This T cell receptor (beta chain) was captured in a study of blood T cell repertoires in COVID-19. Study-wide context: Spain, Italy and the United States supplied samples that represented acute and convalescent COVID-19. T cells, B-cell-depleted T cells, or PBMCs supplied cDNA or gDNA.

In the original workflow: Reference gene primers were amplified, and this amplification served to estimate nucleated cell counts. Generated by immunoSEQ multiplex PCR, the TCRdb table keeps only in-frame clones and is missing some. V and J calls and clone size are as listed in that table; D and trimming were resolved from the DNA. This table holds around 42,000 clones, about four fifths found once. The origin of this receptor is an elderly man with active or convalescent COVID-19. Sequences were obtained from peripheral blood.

This CDR3 is CASSQGVGREYYGYTF. The CDR3 DNA sequence: TGTGCCAGCAGTCAAGGGGTAGGAAGGGAGTACTATGGCTACACCTTC. The chain couples TRBV6-1 to TRBJ1-2; D is perhaps TRBD1 (5 bases). The CDR3 length is 16 residues. Trimming took 5 bases from V and 3 from J, leaving 19 bases between them. The germline gives CDR1 MNHNS, CDR2 SASEGT.